The rows below give T cell receptor beta chains drawn from one sample of a study of blood T cell repertoires in COVID-19. Produced via immunoSEQ multiplex PCR; TCRdb's table is partial and in-frame only. Of under 150,000 clones in the sample, 79% were seen once. Source material: peripheral blood. The receptor source for this set is a woman older than 75 with acute or convalescent COVID-19. CDR3s include the opening cysteine and the closing phenylalanine or tryptophan. The D gene is left open where the match is weak. Part of the rows lack a size; the others show once, few, many or a class for expanded clones.

>TRBV15|TRBJ2-5|NA|NA
TGTGCCACCAGCAGAGATCTCGGGAGTGGGGAAGAGACCCAGTACTTC
CATSRDLGSGEETQYF
>TRBV5-5|TRBJ1-2|NA|NA
TGTGCCAGCAGCTTGGATTCAGGTTTTAACTATGGCTACACCTTC
CASSLDSGFNYGYTF
>TRBV15|TRBJ2-1|NA|NA
TGTGCCACTCTCAAAAGTCCAACATTCGATGAGCAGTTCTTC
CATLKSPTFDEQFF
>TRBV7-9|TRBJ2-7|TRBD2|NA
TGTGCCAGCAGCTTTGGGACTAGCGGGTATAACGAGCAGTACTTC
CASSFGTSGYNEQYF
>TRBV24-1|TRBJ1-2|NA|NA
TGTGCCACCAGTGATACAGGGAACTATGGCTACACCTTC
CATSDTGNYGYTF
>TRBV15|TRBJ1-5|NA|few
TGTGCCACCAGCAGAGATCCGAATCAGCCCCAGCATTTT
CATSRDPNQPQHF
>TRBV5-1|TRBJ1-1|NA|NA
TGCGCCAGCAGCCTGACGGGGGAGGACACTGAAGCTTTCTTT
CASSLTGEDTEAFF
>TRBV29-1|TRBJ2-7|TRBD1|NA
TGCAGCGTTCGAAGGGACAGGGAGGCCTACGAGCAGTACTTC
CSVRRDREAYEQYF
>TRBV30|TRBJ1-5|NA|NA
TGTGCCTGGAACCAGGTAGGGGGCAATCAGCCCCAGCATTTT
CAWNQVGGNQPQHF
>TRBV7-8|TRBJ2-1|NA|NA
TGTGCCAGCAGCGCCCAAACGGGCTACAATGAGCAGTTCTTC
CASSAQTGYNEQFF
>TRBV7-8|TRBJ1-4|NA|few
TGTGCCAGCAGCCCGGGGGGCGGGGGCAGGCTAGGTGAAAAACTGTTTTTT
CASSPGGGGRLGEKLFF
>TRBV13|TRBJ1-2|NA|few
TGTGCCAGCAGCTTCGGGACAAGGGGCCCCTCTAACTATGGCTACACCTTC
CASSFGTRGPSNYGYTF
>TRBV27|TRBJ2-2|TRBD2|NA
TGTGCCAGCAGTTTCGCCCTAGCGGCTAACACCGGGGAGCTGTTTTTT
CASSFALAANTGELFF
>TRBV19|TRBJ2-1|NA|NA
TGTGCCAGTAGTATAGGGAGCTCCTACAATGAGCAGTTCTTC
CASSIGSSYNEQFF
>TRBV5-5|TRBJ1-4|NA|NA
TGTGCCAGCAGCTTGGAGATACAGAATGAAAAACTGTTTTTT
CASSLEIQNEKLFF
>TRBV25-1|TRBJ2-5|NA|NA
TGTGCCAGCAGTGAATATGGAGGAGCCCAGGGGCCCTTAGAGACCCAGTACTTC
CASSEYGGAQGPLETQYF
>TRBV15|TRBJ2-7|NA|NA
TGTGCCACCAGCAGACTTGCCCGCGGGGACGAGCAGTACTTC
CATSRLARGDEQYF
>TRBV11-2|TRBJ2-5|TRBD2|NA
TGTGCCAGCAGCCGACGGACTAGCGGGGGGTTATACGGAGAGACCCAGTACTTC
CASSRRTSGGLYGETQYF
>TRBV6-2/TRBV6-3|TRBJ2-2|NA|few
TGTGCCAGCAGCTGGGACACCCGAAACACCGGGGAGCTGTTTTTT
CASSWDTRNTGELFF
>TRBV30|TRBJ2-1|TRBD2|NA
TGTGCCTGGAGACTAGCGGGGGGCCTCTCCTACAATGAGCAGTTCTTC
CAWRLAGGLSYNEQFF
>TRBV6-4|TRBJ2-7|TRBD1|NA
TGTGCCAGCAGTGCTCCCATAACAGGGGGCTTCTACGAGCAGTACTTC
CASSAPITGGFYEQYF
>TRBV5-6|TRBJ2-3|TRBD2|NA
TGTGCCAGCAGCGGAAGACTAGCGGACTTTAATGACGCAGATACGCAGTATTTT
CASSGRLADFNDADTQYF
>TRBV15|TRBJ1-5|NA|NA
TGTGCCACCAGCAGAGGGGTCCCTGGGAGCGGGGAGCAGCCCCAGCATTTT
CATSRGVPGSGEQPQHF
>TRBV6-5|TRBJ1-4|NA|NA
TGTGCCAGCAGCCCCACAGGGCAAAGGGAAAAACTGTTTTTT
CASSPTGQREKLFF
>TRBV5-1|TRBJ2-2|TRBD2|NA
TGCGCCAGCAGGGGAGGGAGAGTGAACACCGGGGAGCTGTTTTTT
CASRGGRVNTGELFF
>TRBV29-1|TRBJ2-7|TRBD1|once
TGCAGCGGTACAACAGGGGGCAACGAGCAGTACTTC
CSGTTGGNEQYF
>TRBV27|TRBJ2-2|TRBD1|NA
TGTGCCAGCAGTTGGACAGGGGGTTATCCCGGGGAGCTGTTTTTT
CASSWTGGYPGELFF
>TRBV6-1|TRBJ1-3|NA|few
TGTGCCAGCAGTGTTGGGAGCCCGGCCTCTGGAAACACCATATATTTT
CASSVGSPASGNTIYF
>TRBV11-2|TRBJ2-2|NA|NA
TGTGCCAGCAGCTTAATGAGGGCAACCACCGGGGAGCTGTTTTTT
CASSLMRATTGELFF
>TRBV9|TRBJ1-2|NA|once
TGTGCCAGCAGCGTAGGGCTCTATGGCTACACCTTC
CASSVGLYGYTF
>TRBV28|TRBJ1-1|NA|NA
TGTGCCAGCAGTTTAGGGGAGAGGTACACTGAAGCTTTCTTT
CASSLGERYTEAFF
>TRBV6-6|TRBJ1-2|TRBD1|NA
TGTGCCAGCAGTCATGGGACAGGGGCTTCCCCCCTCTATGGCTACACCTTC
CASSHGTGASPLYGYTF
>TRBV4-3|TRBJ1-2|TRBD1|NA
TGCGCCAGCAGCCACCCCGGACAGGGAGGGTATGGCTACACCTTC
CASSHPGQGGYGYTF
>TRBV7-9|TRBJ1-2|NA|NA
TGTGCCAGCAGCCCTCAAGGGGGTGCCGCTAACTATGGCTACACCTTC
CASSPQGGAANYGYTF
>TRBV9|TRBJ2-5|TRBD1|NA
TGTGCCAGCAGCACCGGACAGGGGGCAGGGAAGGAGACCCAGTACTTC
CASSTGQGAGKETQYF
>TRBV10-3|TRBJ2-3|NA|NA
TGTGCCACAGGCTCGACAGGAGAAAAGGCAGATACGCAGTATTTT
CATGSTGEKADTQYF